What follows are 20 T cell receptor beta chains derived from one specimen sequenced in a study of a mutant IDH1 vaccine in newly diagnosed glioma. For these receptors, no antigen is known. Time point reported: week 23, last vaccination. Vaccination used 300 ug of mutant IDH1 20-mer peptide per dose, with topical imiquimod. Sequencing used immunoSEQ multiplex PCR; TCRdb keeps in-frame clones, though not all of them. The sample shows about 30,000 clones, approximately 88% of them seen only once. The source was PBMCs, collected from a glioma patient whose treatment included an IDH1 peptide vaccine. These receptors originate from a man aged 35 to 55 with glioma.

The chain combines TRBV5-5 with TRBJ1-5, with a tentative D call TRBD1 (6 bases). Germline CDR1 reads SGHKS; CDR2 reads YYEKEE (reference sequence). The CDR3 is 14 residues long. Trimming pared 4 bases from V and 5 bases from J, leaving 13 bases between. This CDR3 reads CASSPTGTYQPQHF. The CDR3 DNA is TGTGCCAGCAGCCCCACAGGGACGTATCAGCCCCAGCATTTT.

The CDR3 sequence: CSVIGQVETQYF. The CDR3 bases are TGCAGCGTGATAGGACAGGTCGAAACGCAGTATTTT. The chain couples TRBV29-1 to TRBJ2-3; 7 bases map to TRBD1. Germline CDR1 SQVTM, CDR2 ANQGSEA. CDR3 size: 12 residues. Trimming removed 6 bases from V and 9 bases from J; junction bases left unmatched: 9.

J is TRBJ1-1 and V is TRBV27; D not certain. Trimming took 8 bases from V and 4 from J, leaving 17 bases between them. This CDR3 is built from 14 residues. Germline CDR1 is MNHEY and CDR2 is SMNVEV (reference sequence). The DNA for the CDR3 is TGTGCCAGCTACCCCACACCAGGAGTCACTGAAGCTTTCTTT. This sequence encodes CASYPTPGVTEAFF.

The V gene is TRBV5-4, the J gene TRBJ1-2; a weak D match, TRBD1 (6 bases). The germline V gene has CDR1 SGHNT and CDR2 YYREEE (reference sequence). This CDR3 spans 13 amino acids. Trimming cost V 1 base and J 6 bases, with 10 bases left between them. CDR3 sequence: CASSLQGIDGYTF. CDR3 nucleotides: TGTGCCAGCAGCTTGCAGGGGATCGATGGCTACACCTTC. The full variable domain, its missing parts supplied by reference TRBV5-4 and TRBJ1-2, is ETGVTQSPTHLIKTRGQQVTLRCSSQSGHNTVSWYQQALGQGPQFIFQYYREEENGRGNFPPRFSGLQFPNYSSELNVNALELDDSALYLCASSLQGIDGYTFGSGTRLTVV.

V and J are TRBV4-2 and TRBJ2-7; D possibly uses TRBD1 or TRBD2 (5 bases each). Germline V lookup: CDR1 LGHNA, CDR2 YNFKEQ. The length of the CDR3 is 20 residues. The germline V and J ends were trimmed by 1 base and 2 bases, with 27 bases remaining between them. For the CDR3, the DNA is TGTGCCAGCAGCCAAGCCCGCCCCGGGGCCGGTCGGGATTCTACCTACGAGCAGTACTTC. Amino acid sequence: CASSQARPGAGRDSTYEQYF.

This chain joins TRBV4-2 and TRBJ1-4, with D perhaps matching TRBD1 (5 bases). The CDR3 has 13 residues. V lost 0 bases and J lost 10, with 9 bases in between. CDR1 is LGHNA and CDR2 is YNFKEQ in the germline V gene. CDR3 nucleotides: TGTGCCAGCAGCCAAGATGTGGGGGGAAAACTGTTTTTT. Its translation: CASSQDVGGKLFF.

V gene TRBV18 combines with J gene TRBJ2-2, with unresolved D. Germline loops: CDR1 KGHSH, CDR2 LQKENI. The CDR3 consists of 14 residues. V lost 2 bases to trimming and J lost 2 bases, with 6 bases between them. The CDR3 region is CASSPLPNTGELFF. The CDR3 region has the DNA TGTGCCAGCTCACCATTGCCTAACACCGGGGAGCTGTTTTTT.

This chain uses TRBV9 with TRBJ2-2; the D is unclear. The CDR3 sequence is 12 residues long. Trimming took 4 bases from V and 2 from J, leaving 3 bases between them. Per the germline V gene, CDR1 is SGDLS and CDR2 is YYNGEE. CDR3 in amino acids: CASSHNTGELFF. In nucleotides, the CDR3 is TGTGCCAGCAGCCATAACACCGGGGAGCTGTTTTTT.

The chain carries TRBV4-1 and TRBJ1-1, with a tentative D call TRBD1 (5 bases). The V gene's germline CDR1 is MGHRA and CDR2 YSYEKL. The V end lost 3 bases, the J end lost 0 bases, and 14 bases lay between the germline ends. This CDR3 comprises 16 residues. The CDR3 loop is CASSHDYRDLNTEAFF. Here the CDR3 DNA reads TGCGCCAGCAGCCATGACTACCGGGACCTGAACACTGAAGCTTTCTTT.

The chain employs TRBV19 and TRBJ1-5; D is perhaps TRBD1 (6 bases). The V and J ends lost 4 bases and 1 base respectively, with 11 bases between them. The V gene's germline CDR1 is LNHDA and CDR2 SQIVND (reference sequence). The CDR3 has 15 amino acids. The CDR3 nucleotides read TGTGCCAGTAGTAAAACAGGGATGAGCAATCAGCCCCAGCATTTT. This sequence encodes CASSKTGMSNQPQHF. Supplemented by reference TRBV19 and TRBJ1-5, the full variable domain reads DGGITQSPKYLFRKEGQNVTLSCEQNLNHDAMYWYRQDPGQGLRLIYYSQIVNDFQKGDIAEGYSVSREKKESFPLTVTSAQKNPTAFYLCASSKTGMSNQPQHFGDGTRLSIL.

CDR3 sequence (DNA): TGTGCCAGCAGTCTACGGACCCCCCAAGAGACCCAGTACTTC. Protein sequence: CASSLRTPQETQYF. J is TRBJ2-5 and V is TRBV27; D gene unclear. The CDR3 totals 14 residues. V was clipped by 5 bases and J by 1 base, with 11 bases between them. Germline lookup yields CDR1 MNHEY and CDR2 SMNVEV (reference sequence).

The chain combines TRBV4-3 with TRBJ1-4; the D gene is possibly TRBD1 (6 bases). The length of the CDR3 is 18 residues. Germline V lookup: CDR1 LGHNA, CDR2 YSLEER. V lost 4 bases and J lost 0, with 18 bases in between. CDR3 sequence: CASSRYLGTQATNEKLFF. The CDR3 DNA reads as TGCGCCAGCAGCCGATACCTCGGGACACAAGCAACTAATGAAAAACTGTTTTTT.

The chain uses TRBV19 and TRBJ1-6, with TRBD1 matching 7 bases. Germline values: CDR1 LNHDA, CDR2 SQIVND (reference sequence). The J segment lost 9 bases and the V segment lost 7 bases, leaving 9 bases of the junction unmatched. The CDR3 is made up of 14 amino acids. CDR3 sequence (DNA): TGTGCCAGTAACCGACAGGGACCGGGTTCACCCCTCCACTTT. This sequence encodes CASNRQGPGSPLHF.

The chain employs TRBV30 and TRBJ2-3; no firm D call. Germline V gives CDR1 GTSNPN, CDR2 SVGIG (reference sequence). Deletions cut 3 bases from V and 4 bases from J, with 14 bases between. The CDR3 totals 14 residues. CDR3 in amino acids: CAWRARPPADTQYF. The CDR3 nucleotides are TGTGCCTGGAGAGCTAGACCGCCCGCAGATACGCAGTATTTT.

The chain is built from TRBV5-6 and TRBJ1-4; no firm D call. Germline lookup yields CDR1 SGHDT and CDR2 YYEEEE. Trimming left V 2 bases short and J 14 bases short, with 16 bases between. CDR3 size: 13 residues. CDR3 in DNA: TGTGCCAGCAGCTTTAATACGGACCCGATGCTGTTTTTT. Its protein product is CASSFNTDPMLFF.

This chain joins TRBV7-6 and TRBJ2-3; a weak D match, TRBD2 (5 bases). This CDR3 has 14 residues. V shed 4 bases and J shed 4 bases, with 12 bases lying between them. The germline gives CDR1 SGHVS, CDR2 FNYEAQ. The CDR3 spells CASSWLATSDTQYF. The CDR3 region has the DNA TGTGCCAGCAGCTGGCTAGCAACGTCAGATACGCAGTATTTT. The full variable domain, rest sourced from reference TRBV7-6 and TRBJ2-3, is GAGVSQSPRYKVTKRGQDVALRCDPISGHVSLYWYRQALGQGPEFLTYFNYEAQQDKSGLPNDRFSAERPEGSISTLTIQRTEQRDSAMYRCASSWLATSDTQYFGPGTRLTVL.

The CDR3 spells CATRRPPSGETQYF. In DNA form, the CDR3 reads TGTGCCACCAGACGTCCTCCGTCGGGGGAGACCCAGTACTTC. The chain has TRBV2 and TRBJ2-5, with D perhaps TRBD2 (5 bases). Trimming took 10 bases from V and 5 from J, leaving 20 bases between them. Germline V gene sequence: CDR1 SNHLY, CDR2 FYNNEI. The CDR3 length is 14 residues.

The gene calls are TRBV7-9 and TRBJ2-1; 7 positions agree with TRBD2. With V trimmed by 8 bases and J by 9 bases, 7 bases remained unmatched. CDR3 length: 12 residues. CDR1 is SEHNR and CDR2 is FQNEAQ in the germline V gene (reference sequence). In DNA, the CDR3 is TGTGCCAGCGGCGAAGCGGGGATTGAGCAGTTCTTC. This encodes CASGEAGIEQFF.

The chain is built from TRBV28 and TRBJ1-4; tentatively, D is TRBD1 (6 bases). The length of the CDR3 is 15 residues. The V and J ends lost 5 bases and 5 bases respectively, with 15 bases between them. Looked up from germline, CDR1 is MDHEN and CDR2 is SYDVKM. The CDR3 sequence is CASSQRRGANEKLFF. The DNA of the CDR3 is TGTGCCAGCAGTCAGCGGCGGGGGGCGAATGAAAAACTGTTTTTT. Filled out from reference TRBV28 and TRBJ1-4, the complete variable domain reads DVKVTQSSRYLVKRTGEKVFLECVQDMDHENMFWYRQDPGLGLRLIYFSYDVKMKEKGDIPEGYSVSREKKERFSLILESASTNQTSMYLCASSQRRGANEKLFFGSGTQLSVL.

The chain uses TRBV5-1 and TRBJ1-6, with no clear D. CDR1 is SGHRS and CDR2 is YFSETQ in the germline V gene. The CDR3 sequence is 14 residues long. The ends were cut back, 0 bases at V and 5 bases at J, with 6 bases in the middle. The CDR3 sequence is CASSLVTDNSPLHF. The CDR3 DNA reads TGCGCCAGCAGCTTGGTGACCGATAATTCACCCCTCCACTTT.